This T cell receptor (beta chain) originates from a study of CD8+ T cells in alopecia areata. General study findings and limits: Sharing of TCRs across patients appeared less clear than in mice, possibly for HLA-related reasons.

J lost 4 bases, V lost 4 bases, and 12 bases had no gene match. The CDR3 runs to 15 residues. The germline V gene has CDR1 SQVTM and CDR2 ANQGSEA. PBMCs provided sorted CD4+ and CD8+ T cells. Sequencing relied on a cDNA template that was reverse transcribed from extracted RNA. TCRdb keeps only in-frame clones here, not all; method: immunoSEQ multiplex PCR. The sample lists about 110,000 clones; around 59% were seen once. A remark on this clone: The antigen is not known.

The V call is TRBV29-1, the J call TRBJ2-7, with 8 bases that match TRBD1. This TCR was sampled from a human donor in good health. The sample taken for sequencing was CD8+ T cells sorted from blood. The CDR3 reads CSVGPGGPAEYEQYF. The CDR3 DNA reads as TGCAGCGTTGGCCCAGGGGGCCCAGCTGAGTACGAGCAGTACTTC.